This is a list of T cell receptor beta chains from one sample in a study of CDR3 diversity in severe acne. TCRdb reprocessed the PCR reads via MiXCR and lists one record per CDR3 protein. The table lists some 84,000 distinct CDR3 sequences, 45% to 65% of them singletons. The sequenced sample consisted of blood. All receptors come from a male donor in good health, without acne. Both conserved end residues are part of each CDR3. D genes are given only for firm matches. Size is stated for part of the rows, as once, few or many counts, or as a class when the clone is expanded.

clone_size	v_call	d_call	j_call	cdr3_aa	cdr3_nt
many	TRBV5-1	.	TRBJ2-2	CASSPWTSTGELFF	TGCGCCAGCAGCCCCTGGACCAGCACCGGGGAGCTGTTTTTT
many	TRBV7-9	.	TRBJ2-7	CASSSTVASWAYEQYF	TGTGCCAGCAGCTCAACCGTCGCGTCGTGGGCCTACGAGCAGTACTTC
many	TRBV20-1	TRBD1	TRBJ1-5	CSARTQGGNQPQHF	TGCAGTGCGAGAACTCAGGGGGGGAATCAGCCCCAGCATTTT
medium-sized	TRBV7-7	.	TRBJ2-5	CASSRPSETQYF	TGTGCTAGCAGCCGTCCGTCAGAGACCCAGTACTTC
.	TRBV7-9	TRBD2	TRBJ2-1	CASRTGTSENNEQFF	TGTGCCAGCAGAACCGGGACTAGTGAGAACAATGAGCAGTTCTTC
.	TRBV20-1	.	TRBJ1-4	CSAFRDYEKLFF	TGCAGTGCCTTTCGGGACTATGAAAAACTGTTTTTT
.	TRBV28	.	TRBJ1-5	CTSSRNQPQHF	TGTACCAGCAGTCGCAATCAGCCCCAGCATTTT
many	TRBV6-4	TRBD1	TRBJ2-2	CASSGTGDTGELFF	TGTGCCAGCAGTGGGACAGGGGACACCGGGGAGCTGTTTTTT
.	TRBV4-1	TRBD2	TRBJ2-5	CASSQAGGSGIKTQYF	TGCGCCAGCAGCCAAGCTGGTGGTAGCGGGATCAAGACCCAGTACTTC
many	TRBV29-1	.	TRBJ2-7	CSVATFYEQYF	TGCAGCGTTGCGACTTTCTACGAGCAGTACTTC
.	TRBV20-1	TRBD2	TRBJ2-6	CSATPLAGAAHVLTF	TGCAGTGCCACCCCCTTAGCGGGAGCGGCCCACGTCCTGACTTTC
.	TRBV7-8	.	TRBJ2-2	CASSSLTSRNTGELFF	TGTGCCAGCAGCTCGCTCACTAGCAGAAACACCGGGGAGCTGTTTTTT
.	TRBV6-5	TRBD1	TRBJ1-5	CASSEGGGNQPQHF	TGTGCCAGCAGTGAAGGGGGCGGCAATCAGCCCCAGCATTTT
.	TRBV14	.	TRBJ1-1	CARTRETEAFF	TGTGCCAGGACGAGGGAAACTGAAGCTTTCTTT
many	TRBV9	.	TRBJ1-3	CASSVGGDSGNTIYF	TGTGCCAGCAGCGTAGGGGGAGACTCTGGAAACACCATATATTTT
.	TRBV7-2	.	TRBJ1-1	CASYRATEAFF	TGTGCCAGCTACAGGGCCACTGAAGCTTTCTTT
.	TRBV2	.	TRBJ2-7	CASRDFYEQYF	TGTGCCAGTCGGGACTTTTACGAGCAGTACTTC
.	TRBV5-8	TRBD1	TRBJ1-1	CASSLGGTGHTEAFF	TGTGCCAGCAGCTTGGGGGGGACAGGGCACACTGAAGCTTTCTTT
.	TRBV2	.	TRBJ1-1	CASRGTRSEAFF	TGTGCCAGCAGGGGGACTAGGTCTGAAGCTTTCTTT
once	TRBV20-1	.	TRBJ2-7	CSARVGGEGEQYF	TGCAGTGCTAGAGTGGGGGGAGAGGGCGAGCAGTACTTC
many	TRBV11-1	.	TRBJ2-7	CASSFGTPAYEQYF	TGTGCCAGCAGCTTCGGGACTCCCGCCTACGAGCAGTACTTC
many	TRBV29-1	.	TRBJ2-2	CSVESGTITGELFF	TGCAGCGTTGAGTCCGGGACAATTACCGGGGAGCTGTTTTTT
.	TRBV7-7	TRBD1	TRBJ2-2	CASSSQGGSGELFF	TGTGCTAGCAGCTCACAGGGGGGATCCGGGGAGCTGTTTTTT
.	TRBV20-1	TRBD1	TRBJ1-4	CSASLRGNEKLFF	TGCAGTGCTAGCCTCAGGGGGAATGAAAAACTGTTTTTT
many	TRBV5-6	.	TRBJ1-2	CASSLGSGPYGYTF	TGTGCCAGCAGCTTGGGTTCAGGGCCATATGGCTACACCTTC
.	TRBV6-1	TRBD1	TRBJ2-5	CASRGQGETQHF	TGTGCCAGCAGGGGACAGGGGGAGACCCAGCACTTC
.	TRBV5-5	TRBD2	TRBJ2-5	CASSTEGTSGETQYF	TGTGCCAGCAGCACCGAAGGGACTAGCGGGGAGACCCAGTACTTC
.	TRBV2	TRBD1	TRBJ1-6	CASSLTGAPLHF	TGTGCCAGCAGTTTAACAGGGGCACCCCTCCACTTT
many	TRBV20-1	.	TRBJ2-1	CSASYQDRPKNNEQFF	TGCAGTGCTAGCTACCAAGACAGGCCCAAAAACAATGAGCAGTTCTTC
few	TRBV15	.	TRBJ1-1	CATLQVNTEAFF	TGTGCCACCCTACAGGTGAACACTGAAGCTTTCTTT
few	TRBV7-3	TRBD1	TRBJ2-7	CASSLWRGQGRFYEQYF	TGTGCCAGCAGCCTCTGGAGGGGACAGGGTAGGTTCTACGAGCAGTACTTC
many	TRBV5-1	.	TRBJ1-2	CASRYNRDDYGYTF	TGCGCCAGCAGGTATAACAGGGATGACTATGGCTACACCTTC
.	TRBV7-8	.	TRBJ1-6	CASSSSPLNSPLHF	TGTGCCAGCAGCTCCTCACCTTTGAATTCACCCCTCCACTTT
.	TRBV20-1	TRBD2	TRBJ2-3	CSTRQGLAGTTDTQYF	TGCAGCACCAGACAAGGACTAGCGGGGACCACAGATACGCAGTATTTT
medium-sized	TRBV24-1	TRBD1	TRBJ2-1	CATSADRGAYNEQFF	TGTGCCACCAGTGCCGACAGGGGCGCCTACAATGAGCAGTTCTTC
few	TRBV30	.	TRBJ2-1	CAWSRSSDSYNEQFF	TGTGCCTGGAGTCGGTCTAGCGACTCCTACAATGAGCAGTTCTTC
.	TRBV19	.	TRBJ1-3	CASSTAGNTIYF	TGTGCCAGTAGTACGGCCGGAAACACCATATATTTT
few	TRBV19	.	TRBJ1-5	CASSSTGGGQPQHF	TGTGCCAGTAGTTCGACGGGGGGTGGTCAGCCCCAGCATTTT
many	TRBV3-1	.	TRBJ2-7	CASSPSLTNYEQYF	TGTGCCAGCAGCCCAAGCCTGACCAACTACGAGCAGTACTTC
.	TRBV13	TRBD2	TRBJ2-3	CASSSRTSGRGTDTQYF	TGTGCCAGCAGCTCCCGGACTAGCGGGAGGGGCACAGATACGCAGTATTTT
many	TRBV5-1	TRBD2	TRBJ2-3	CASSSLGRGDTQYF	TGCGCCAGCAGCTCCCTTGGGAGGGGAGATACGCAGTATTTT
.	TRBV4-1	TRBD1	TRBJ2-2	CASSQVTGGTGELFF	TGCGCCAGCAGCCAAGTAACAGGGGGCACCGGGGAGCTGTTTTTT
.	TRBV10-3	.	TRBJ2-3	CAISHPGEGTDTQYF	TGTGCCATCAGCCACCCGGGTGAGGGCACAGATACGCAGTATTTT
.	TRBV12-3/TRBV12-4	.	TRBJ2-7	CASPLLAYF	TGTGCCAGTCCACTACTAGCGTACTTC
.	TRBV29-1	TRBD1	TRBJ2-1	CSVRRQGVYNEQFF	TGCAGCGTACGTAGACAGGGGGTTTACAATGAGCAGTTCTTC
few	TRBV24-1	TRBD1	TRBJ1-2	CATSDPTGVEGYTF	TGTGCCACCAGTGACCCGACAGGGGTGGAGGGCTACACCTTC
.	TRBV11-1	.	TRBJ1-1	CASSPAGHANTEAFF	TGTGCCAGCAGCCCCGCGGGACATGCGAACACTGAAGCTTTCTTT
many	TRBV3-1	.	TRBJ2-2	CASSQDWGTGELFF	TGTGCCAGCAGCCAAGATTGGGGCACCGGGGAGCTGTTTTTT
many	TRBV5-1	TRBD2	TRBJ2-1	CASSSFKPLAGGPREQFF	TGCGCCAGCAGCTCATTTAAACCTCTAGCGGGAGGGCCTAGAGAGCAGTTCTTC
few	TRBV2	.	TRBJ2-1	CASSVRGAGEQFF	TGTGCCAGCAGTGTAAGGGGGGCGGGTGAGCAGTTCTTC
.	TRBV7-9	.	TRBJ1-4	CASSLDGSNEKLFF	TGTGCCAGCAGCCTCGACGGGTCGAATGAAAAACTGTTTTTT
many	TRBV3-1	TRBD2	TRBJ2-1	CASSQVAGGPNEQFF	TGTGCCAGCAGCCAGGTAGCGGGAGGGCCGAATGAGCAGTTCTTC
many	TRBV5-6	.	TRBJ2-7	CASSDGISYEQYF	TGTGCCAGCAGTGACGGAATCTCCTACGAGCAGTACTTC
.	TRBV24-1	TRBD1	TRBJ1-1	CATSDRDRGDTEAFF	TGTGCCACCAGTGACCGGGACAGGGGGGACACTGAAGCTTTCTTT
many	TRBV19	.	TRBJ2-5	CASSIGVQETQYF	TGTGCCAGTAGTATCGGGGTCCAAGAGACCCAGTACTTC
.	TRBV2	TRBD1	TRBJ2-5	CASRGTGGGVTQYF	TGTGCCAGCAGGGGGACAGGGGGCGGGGTGACCCAGTACTTC
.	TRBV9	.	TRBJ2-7	CASSANRDSSYEQYF	TGTGCCAGCAGCGCCAACCGGGACTCCTCCTACGAGCAGTACTTC
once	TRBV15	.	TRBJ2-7	CATSTTGTSYEQYF	TGTGCCACCAGTACGACCGGGACCTCCTACGAGCAGTACTTC